The next 5 T cell receptor beta chains were all read from a single sample in a study of OX40 agonist ivuxolimab in advanced cancers. Using immunoSEQ multiplex PCR, the repertoire was profiled, and TCRdb retains in-frame clones only, with some absent. The table lists about 16,000 clones, around 90% of them singletons. This material consisted of CD4+ or CD8+ T cells sorted from blood, taken in a trial of the OX40 agonist ivuxolimab. The receptors come from an adult with an advanced solid tumor such as melanoma, head and neck, liver or kidney cancer.

The chain carries TRBV6-5 and TRBJ2-7, with D perhaps TRBD1 (6 bases). This CDR3 is built from 14 residues. From germline, CDR1 is MNHEY and CDR2 SVGAGI. Trimming removed 6 bases from V and 3 bases from J, with 15 bases in between. The CDR3 nucleotides read TGTGCCAGCAGGCCGAGGGACACTAACTACGAGCAGTACTTC. Its translation is CASRPRDTNYEQYF.

The chain joins TRBV6-6 to TRBJ2-5, with TRBD2 matching over 7 bases. V lost 0 bases, J lost 5 bases, and 6 bases stayed unmatched. This CDR3 region has 15 residues. Germline-derived CDR1 and CDR2 are MNHNY and SVGAGI (reference sequence). CDR3 amino acids: CASSYSWDYGETQYF. The CDR3 DNA follows: TGTGCCAGCAGTTACTCCTGGGACTATGGTGAGACCCAGTACTTC.

The V gene is TRBV5-6, the J gene TRBJ2-7, with 7 bases lining up with TRBD2. The J segment lost 4 bases and the V segment lost 1 base, leaving 8 bases of the junction unmatched. The CDR3 consists of 15 residues. Germline CDR1 is SGHDT and CDR2 is YYEEEE. For the CDR3, the DNA is TGTGCCAGCAGCTTGTCGGGGGAGGGCCGTTACGAGCAGTACTTC. It encodes CASSLSGEGRYEQYF. Full variable domain (outside the CDR3, taken from reference TRBV5-6 and TRBJ2-7): DAGVTQSPTHLIKTRGQQVTLRCSPKSGHDTVSWYQQALGQGPQFIFQYYEEEERQRGNFPDRFSGHQFPNYSSELNVNALLLGDSALYLCASSLSGEGRYEQYFGPGTRLTVT.

The CDR3 loop reads CASSNGLAEETQYF. CDR3 DNA: TGTGCCAGCAGCAATGGACTAGCGGAAGAGACCCAGTACTTC. The V call is TRBV9, the J call TRBJ2-5; 10 bases are shared with TRBD2. The V and J ends lost 4 bases and 3 bases, in that order; junction bases with no gene match: 3. This CDR3 spans 14 amino acids. From germline, CDR1 is SGDLS and CDR2 YYNGEE.

V usage is TRBV2 and J usage is TRBJ2-7; D is possibly TRBD1 (6 bases). The CDR3 extends over 15 amino acids. V gave up 5 bases and J gave up 5 bases, with 19 bases separating them. Germline CDR1 reads SNHLY; CDR2 reads FYNNEI. The CDR3 region is CASSLLTGYGDEQYF. The CDR3 coding sequence is TGTGCCAGCAGTCTCCTTACAGGGTACGGGGACGAGCAGTACTTC. The whole variable domain, filled in from reference TRBV2 and TRBJ2-7, reads EPEVTQTPSHQVTQMGQEVILRCVPISNHLYFYWYRQILGQKVEFLVSFYNNEISEKSEIFDDQFSVERPDGSNFTLKIRSTKLEDSAMYFCASSLLTGYGDEQYFGPGTRLTVT.